The text below deals with one T cell receptor beta chain. The antigen is not known. This entry is derived from a study of T cells in Graves' hyperthyroidism and ophthalmopathy. Study results and caveats: Blood shared most expanded thyroid clonotypes above 0.001.

It was considered stable Graves' hyperthyroidism when ophthalmopathy did not progress within 18 months. Patients between 18 and 65 years old had hyperthyroidism, newly diagnosed and lasting under 2 months. Each 10 ml fresh peripheral blood draw supplied the PBMCs. CDR1 and CDR2 from the germline V gene are SGHRS and YFSETQ. This CDR3 has 17 residues. Trimming removed 7 bases at V and 0 bases at J, with 17 bases between. From RNA transcripts, TCR beta CDR3 regions were amplified. An initial round of RT-PCR targeting the TCR CDR3 relied on the HTBI primer set. TCRdb recomputed calls from the multiplex PCR reads with MiXCR, one row per CDR3 protein. Of 550,000 to 600,000 distinct CDR3 sequences listed, over 15% are singletons.

The chain carries TRBV5-1 and TRBJ1-6; D is uncertain. The sequencing input was blood. The clonotype comes from a woman under 30 with Graves' hyperthyroidism. The CDR3 here is CASRERTASSYNSPLHF. As DNA, the CDR3 is TGCGCCAGCCGCGAGAGGACTGCGAGCTCCTATAATTCACCCCTCCACTTT.